The 11 T cell receptor beta chains given below trace back to one sample, sequenced in a study of vaccination effects on CD4 cells after COVID-19. These receptors are not linked to any known antigen. Here immunoSEQ multiplex PCR was the method, and the copy in TCRdb shows in-frame clones only, minus some. The profile shows 60,000 to 80,000 clones, about 74% of them singletons. Cells that had been cultured for approximately eleven days were the source of isolated CD4+ T cells. Each person got two doses of an mRNA SARS-CoV-2 vaccine, BNT162b2 or mRNA-1273. This sample comprised CD4+ T cells from PBMCs cultured without peptide, obtained after COVID-19 vaccination. These receptor sequences come from a human donor who received a COVID-19 vaccine.

CDR3 amino acids: CASSFPSGAVYNEQFF. Written as DNA, the CDR3 is TGTGCCAGCAGCTTCCCTAGCGGGGCCGTATACAATGAGCAGTTCTTC. The chain is built from TRBV5-6 and TRBJ2-1, with TRBD2 matching 9 bases. Germline CDR1 and CDR2: SGHDT and YYEEEE. The junction had 7 bases not matched to a gene; V was cut back by 2 bases and J by 4 bases. This CDR3 is 16 amino acids long.

The chain employs TRBV6-6 and TRBJ1-2; 7 bases fit TRBD1. The CDR3 has 15 residues. V was clipped by 0 bases and J by 3 bases; unmatched bases: 4. CDR1 is MNHNY, CDR2 SVGAGI, per germline (reference sequence). This chain's CDR3 is CASSYSRDSDYGYTF. The DNA for the CDR3 is TGTGCCAGCAGTTACTCCCGGGACAGTGACTATGGCTACACCTTC.

The rearrangement uses TRBV6-5 and TRBJ2-1, with 7 bases fitting TRBD2. The trim removed 4 bases at V and 0 bases at J, leaving 6 bases unmatched. Germline lookup yields CDR1 MNHEY and CDR2 SVGAGI. The CDR3 runs 16 residues. CDR3 sequence (DNA): TGTGCCAGCAGTTTTCGGGGGGACTCCTCCTACAATGAGCAGTTCTTC. Protein product: CASSFRGDSSYNEQFF.

V is TRBV4-3 and J is TRBJ1-2, with a tentative D call TRBD1 (6 bases). CDR1 and CDR2 from the germline V gene are LGHNA and YSLEER. Trimming took off 0 bases at V and 8 bases at J, with 16 bases between the two ends. The CDR3 totals 15 residues. The CDR3 here is CASSQDLKRGHGYTF. DNA for the CDR3: TGCGCCAGCAGCCAAGATCTTAAGCGGGGGCACGGCTACACCTTC.

This clone occurred a few times. The V call is TRBV2, the J call TRBJ2-7, with a weak D call TRBD1 (6 bases). Deletions cut 8 bases from V and 2 bases from J, with 13 bases between. This CDR3 contains 13 residues. Germline CDR1 SNHLY, CDR2 FYNNEI. CDR3 in amino acids: CASAGQLPYEQYV. The CDR3 DNA reads TGTGCCAGCGCCGGACAGCTACCCTACGAGCAGTACGTC.

This rearrangement joins TRBV28 to TRBJ1-4; D unresolved. The germline CDR1 and CDR2 sequences are MDHEN and SYDVKM. The CDR3 extends over 14 amino acids. Trimming removed 6 bases at V and 3 bases at J, with 11 bases between. This CDR3 is CASSPQVPNEKLFF. The CDR3 DNA follows: TGTGCCAGCAGCCCCCAGGTCCCTAATGAAAAACTGTTTTTT. Together with reference TRBV28 and TRBJ1-4, the CDR3 gives the full variable domain: DVKVTQSSRYLVKRTGEKVFLECVQDMDHENMFWYRQDPGLGLRLIYFSYDVKMKEKGDIPEGYSVSREKKERFSLILESASTNQTSMYLCASSPQVPNEKLFFGSGTQLSVL.

The rearrangement uses TRBV7-3 and TRBJ2-2, with TRBD1 matching 7 bases. V was pared by 9 bases and J by 1 base, with 14 bases of the junction left unmatched. The CDR3 has 17 amino acids. Germline values: CDR1 SGHTA, CDR2 FQGTGA. CDR3 bases: TGTGCCAGATCGGGACAGTGGATCTTTGAGAACACCGGGGAGCTGTTTTTT. Amino acid sequence: CARSGQWIFENTGELFF.

The rearrangement links TRBV29-1 to TRBJ2-3, with 9 bases matching TRBD1. J lost 0 bases, V lost 7 bases, and 5 bases had no gene match. Per the germline V gene, CDR1 is SQVTM and CDR2 is ANQGSEA. This CDR3 region has 14 residues. The CDR3 protein is CSGDRDLSTDTQYF. The CDR3 bases are TGCAGCGGGGACAGGGACTTGAGCACAGATACGCAGTATTTT.

The chain recombines TRBV4-1 with TRBJ1-2, with D maybe TRBD1 (5 bases). The germline V and J ends were trimmed by 1 base and 5 bases, with 8 bases remaining between them. The germline CDR1 and CDR2 sequences are MGHRA and YSYEKL. The CDR3 is 13 amino acids. CDR3 DNA: TGCGCCAGCAGCCAAGTCGGGGGTTATGGCTACACCTTC. Its translation is CASSQVGGYGYTF.

The chain uses TRBV3-1 (or the pseudogene TRBV3-2) and TRBJ2-5; TRBD2 agrees at 7 bases. J gave up 5 bases and V 6 bases, and 6 bases lay outside the gene matches. Germline-derived CDR1 and CDR2 are LGHDT and YNNKEL (reference sequence). This CDR3 region has 13 residues. This CDR3 is CASRDGGRETQYF. The CDR3 nucleotides are TGTGCCAGCAGAGACGGGGGGAGGGAGACCCAGTACTTC.

This clone was seen once. The genes are TRBV30 and TRBJ2-7; TRBD1 matches at 8 bases. From germline, CDR1 is GTSNPN and CDR2 SVGIG (reference sequence). CDR3 length equals 13 residues. J gave up 3 bases and V 0 bases, and 1 base lay outside the gene matches. The CDR3 coding sequence is TGTGCCTGGAGTGTAGGACAGGGCTACGAGCAGTACGTC. Translation gives CAWSVGQGYEQYV.